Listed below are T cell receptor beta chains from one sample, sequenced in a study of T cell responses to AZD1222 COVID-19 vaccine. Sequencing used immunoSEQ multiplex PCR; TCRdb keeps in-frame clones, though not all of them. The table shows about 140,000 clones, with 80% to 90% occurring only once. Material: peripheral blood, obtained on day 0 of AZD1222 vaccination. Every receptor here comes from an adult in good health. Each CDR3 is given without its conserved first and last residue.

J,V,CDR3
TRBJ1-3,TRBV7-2,ASSTGAGNTIY
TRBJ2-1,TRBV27,ASSSNRVHEQF
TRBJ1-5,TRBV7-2,ASSLLGFDQPQH
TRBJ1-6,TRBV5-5,ASSTGTGGGSPLH
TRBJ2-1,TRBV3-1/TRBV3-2,ASSQVGQGSPPNEQF
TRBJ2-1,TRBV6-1,ASSDGRGGDEQF
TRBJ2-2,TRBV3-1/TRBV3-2,ASSDWGYTGELF
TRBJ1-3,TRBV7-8,ASSSGLFPGNTIY
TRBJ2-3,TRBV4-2,ASSQTLGPPDTQY
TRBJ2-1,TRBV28,ASSSLLAGVHNEQF
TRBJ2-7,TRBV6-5,ASSPQGGSFYEQY
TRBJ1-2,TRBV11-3,ASSFNGYT
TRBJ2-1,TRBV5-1,ASSLGEISYNEQF
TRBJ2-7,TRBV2,ASSELIEQY
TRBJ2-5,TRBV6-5,ASSPGNQETQY
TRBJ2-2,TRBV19,ASSWGSNTGELF
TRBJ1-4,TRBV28,ASSFSLGLGGKLF
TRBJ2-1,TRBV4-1,ASSHYNEQF
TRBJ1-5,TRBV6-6,ASSTGNQPQH
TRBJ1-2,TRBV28,ASRPTANYGYT
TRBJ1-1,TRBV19,ASSIGGQVNTEAF
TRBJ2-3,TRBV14,ASSHRDTYRDTQY
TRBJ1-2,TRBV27,ASSSRQGHYGYT
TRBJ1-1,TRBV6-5,ASTVLQDSEAF
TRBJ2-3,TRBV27,ASSLWPPTSTDTQY
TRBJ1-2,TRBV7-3,ASSPGAGSYGYT
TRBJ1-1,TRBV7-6,ASSLAGGARVNTEAF
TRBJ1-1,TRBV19,ASSISSSTEAF
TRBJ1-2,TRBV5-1,ASSSGPPGGYT
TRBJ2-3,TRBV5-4,ASSLMQHQSADTQY
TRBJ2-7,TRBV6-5,ASRKDRDEQY
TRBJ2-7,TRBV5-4,ASSFRGSVHEQY
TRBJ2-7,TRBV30,AWTLGLVTEQY
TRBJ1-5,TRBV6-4,ASSDSIENQPQH
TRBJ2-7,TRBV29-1,SVGEGSYEQY
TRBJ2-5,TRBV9,ASSVGGPQETQY
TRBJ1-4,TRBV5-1,ASSLAPGTETNEKLF
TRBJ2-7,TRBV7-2,ASSLDGRAQTYEQY
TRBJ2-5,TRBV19,ASTDVASKETQY
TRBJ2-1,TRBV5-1,ASRVEGNEQF
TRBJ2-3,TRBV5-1,ASSRETGHTDTQY
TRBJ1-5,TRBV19,ASSIAYQPQH
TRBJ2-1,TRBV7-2,ASSSGQGQSSYNEQF
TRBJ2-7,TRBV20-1,SLGTHYEQY
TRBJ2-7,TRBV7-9,ASSLGLGAIYEQY
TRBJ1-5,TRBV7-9,ASSTLGVDQPQH
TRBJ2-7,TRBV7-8,ASRLAGTSGRRRGYEQY
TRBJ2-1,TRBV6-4,ASSDASGSHNEQF
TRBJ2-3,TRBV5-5,ASSLENDVQTQY
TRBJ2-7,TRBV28,ASLSGTKSSYEQY
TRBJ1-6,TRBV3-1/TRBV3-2,ASSHYRNSYNSPLH
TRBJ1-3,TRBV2,ASSEAGEVVLFGNTIY
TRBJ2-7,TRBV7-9,ATGDAYEQY
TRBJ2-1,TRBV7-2,ASSSKTSAYNEQF